The 14 T cell receptor beta chains below were found in one sample sequenced in a study of T-cell reconstitution after alpha-beta-depleted transplantation in children listed by TCRdb under 2016. Receptor amplification or capture employed PCR. For sequencing, an Illumina HiSeq 2500 was employed. Molecular barcoding was employed in the preparation of TCR libraries, with unique molecular identifiers being used to normalize TCRbeta repertoire quantification. Using fastp at Q25 and MiXCR, TCRdb reprocessed the public reads and kept productive beta chains. Rows matching on CDR3 protein sequence are summarized as one entry with the most common DNA and genes. Across this sample there are about 540,000 distinct CDR3 sequences, with around 16% seen only once. The top ten hold roughly 3.3% of the sample. The specimen was PBMCs from the stem cell graft donor, collected from the stem cell graft. These receptors originate from a human donor who donated a stem cell graft to a child with acute lymphoblastic leukemia.

The chain uses TRBV12-3 or TRBV12-4 and TRBJ1-4, with D hard to call. With 5 bases removed from V and 4 bases from J, the gap between germline ends came to 14 bases. CDR3 length: 15 residues. The CDR3 reads CASSPNPGLNEKLFF. For the CDR3, the DNA is TGTGCCAGCAGTCCGAACCCTGGCCTTAATGAAAAACTGTTTTTT.

This clonotype occurred a few times. The V and J genes are TRBV5-1 and TRBJ1-5, with TRBD1 as a possible D gene (5 bases). Germline V gene lookup returns CDR1 SGHRS and CDR2 YFSETQ. The CDR3 spans 15 residues. V lost 4 bases and J 0 bases, leaving 11 bases between the germline ends. The CDR3 DNA follows: TGCGCCAGCAGCCCCGACAGCTTTAGCAATCAGCCCCAGCATTTT. Its translation: CASSPDSFSNQPQHF.

This clonotype was seen more than once but under ten times. CDR3 region: CSVDFGNTIYF. The CDR3 DNA reads as TGCAGCGTCGATTTTGGAAACACCATATATTTT. This chain connects TRBV29-1 to TRBJ1-3; no definite D call. This CDR3 has 11 amino acids. V lost 6 bases to trimming and J lost 3 bases, with 6 bases between them. Germline V gives CDR1 SQVTM, CDR2 ANQGSEA.

The chain couples TRBV6-1 to TRBJ2-7; 9 bases map to TRBD1. V was clipped by 4 bases and J by 4 bases; unmatched bases: 5. The CDR3 extends over 14 amino acids. CDR1 MNHNS and CDR2 SASEGT come from the germline V gene. The CDR3 protein is CASSGPGQGYEQYF. The CDR3 coding sequence is TGTGCCAGCAGTGGGCCGGGACAGGGTTACGAGCAGTACTTC.

V is TRBV27 and J is TRBJ1-1; D ambiguous. Germline CDR1 and CDR2: MNHEY and SMNVEV (reference sequence). V was trimmed by 2 bases and J by 3 bases, leaving 7 bases between them. The CDR3 length is 13 residues. In DNA form, the CDR3 reads TGTGCCAGCAGTTTAGGGCGGTACACTGAAGCTTTCTTT. Translating gives CASSLGRYTEAFF.

The chain couples TRBV6-5 to TRBJ2-1; D unresolved. The V gene lost 4 bases and the J gene lost 10 bases, with 11 bases spanning the gap. Germline CDR1 reads MNHEY; CDR2 reads SVGAGI. The CDR3 is made up of 12 amino acids. DNA for the CDR3: TGTGCCAGCAGTTCTAGGTTACGGGAGCAGTTCTTC. Amino acids: CASSSRLREQFF.

The chain couples TRBV2 to TRBJ2-2; D uncertain. The CDR3 runs to 11 residues. From germline, CDR1 is SNHLY and CDR2 FYNNEI. V was shortened by 7 bases and J by 6 bases, with 6 bases between the two germline ends. This CDR3 is CASTRAGELFF. Here the CDR3 DNA reads TGTGCCAGCACAAGGGCCGGGGAGCTGTTTTTT.

This chain joins TRBV18 and TRBJ1-6; D is uncertain. Per germline, CDR1 KGHSH and CDR2 LQKENI. The CDR3 consists of 13 residues. V shed 0 bases and J shed 8 bases, with 5 bases lying between them. CDR3 region: CASSPPGDSPLHF. The CDR3 DNA follows: TGTGCCAGCTCACCACCGGGAGATTCACCCCTCCACTTT.

The rearrangement links TRBV20-1 to TRBJ2-2; possibly TRBD1 or TRBD2 for D (6 bases each). V lost 3 bases and J 6 bases, leaving 14 bases between the germline ends. Germline-derived CDR1 and CDR2 are DFQATT and SNEGSKA (reference sequence). CDR3 size: 14 residues. CDR3 DNA: TGCAGTGCTAGTACGGGGGCGAATCCCGGGGAGCTGTTTTTT. Translating gives CSASTGANPGELFF.

V gene TRBV4-1 combines with J gene TRBJ2-1; 11 bases map to TRBD1. The V gene end was trimmed by 1 base and the J gene end by 5 bases; junction bases not matched to a gene: 4. CDR3 length: 16 amino acids. Germline values: CDR1 MGHRA, CDR2 YSYEKL. CDR3 protein: CASSQAGTGGHNEQFF. The CDR3 nucleotides are TGCGCCAGCAGCCAAGCCGGGACAGGGGGGCACAATGAGCAGTTCTTC.

The rearrangement uses TRBV7-9 and TRBJ2-3, with D maybe TRBD1 (5 bases). Trimming took off 5 bases at V and 2 bases at J, with 17 bases between the two ends. The CDR3 is 16 amino acids. CDR1 is SEHNR and CDR2 is FQNEAQ in the germline V gene (reference sequence). CDR3 region: CASSTPLTDPTDTQYF. In nucleotides, the CDR3 is TGTGCCAGCAGCACCCCCTTGACAGACCCCACAGATACGCAGTATTTT.

The table lists this clonotype with many counts. The rearrangement joins TRBV6-6 to TRBJ1-2, with D unclear. The CDR3 runs 12 residues. Between the trimmed V and J ends, which lost 0 bases and 2 bases, there was a span of 1 base. Germline lookup yields CDR1 MNHNY and CDR2 SVGAGI (reference sequence). The CDR3 reads CASSYSNYGYTF. Written as DNA, the CDR3 is TGTGCCAGCAGTTACTCGAACTATGGCTACACCTTC.

This clonotype has ten or more counts. V is TRBV27 and J is TRBJ1-5; no definite D call. In germline, CDR1 is MNHEY, CDR2 SMNVEV (reference sequence). This CDR3 comprises 13 residues. V lost 2 bases to trimming and J lost 5 bases, with 7 bases between them. The CDR3 loop is CASSLSRDQPQHF. CDR3 coding DNA: TGTGCCAGCAGTTTAAGTCGGGATCAGCCCCAGCATTTT.

This clonotype has more than one count but fewer than ten. This chain joins TRBV19 and TRBJ2-4; TRBD2 agrees at 13 bases. V dropped 7 bases and J dropped 6; count of bases not matched to a gene: 9. Germline-derived CDR1 and CDR2 are LNHDA and SQIVND (reference sequence). The CDR3 length is 16 residues. In nucleotides, the CDR3 is TGTGCCAGTACCACTAGGACTAGCGGGAGTAGAAACATTCAGTACTTC. This sequence encodes CASTTRTSGSRNIQYF.